The sequence of this T cell receptor (beta chain) was determined in a study of CD8+CD57+ T cells in acquired aplastic anemia. CD8+CD57+ cell expansion had been shown by flow cytometry in patients chosen for sequencing. This clonotype has ten or more counts. Genomic DNA, the template, was used for profiling of the TCR beta VDJ and CDR3. TCRdb re-called the reads through MiXCR, storing one row per CDR3 protein. The sample shows some 160,000 distinct CDR3 sequences, more than 45% of them seen only once. Sequences were obtained from sorted CD4+, CD8+, or CD8+CD57+ T cells (not recorded which) from PBMCs. This TCR was recovered from a human donor with aplastic anemia.

Here the CDR3 DNA reads TGTGCCAGCAGCTCCCCGGACAGGGCGGAAAAACTGTTTTTT. As protein: CASSSPDRAEKLFF. This sequence joins TRBV7-9 and TRBJ1-4; 8 bases agree with TRBD1. After removal of 4 bases from V and 8 bases from J, the junction contained 6 bases not matched to a gene. The CDR3 has 14 amino acids. Germline CDR1 reads SEHNR; CDR2 reads FQNEAQ (reference sequence).